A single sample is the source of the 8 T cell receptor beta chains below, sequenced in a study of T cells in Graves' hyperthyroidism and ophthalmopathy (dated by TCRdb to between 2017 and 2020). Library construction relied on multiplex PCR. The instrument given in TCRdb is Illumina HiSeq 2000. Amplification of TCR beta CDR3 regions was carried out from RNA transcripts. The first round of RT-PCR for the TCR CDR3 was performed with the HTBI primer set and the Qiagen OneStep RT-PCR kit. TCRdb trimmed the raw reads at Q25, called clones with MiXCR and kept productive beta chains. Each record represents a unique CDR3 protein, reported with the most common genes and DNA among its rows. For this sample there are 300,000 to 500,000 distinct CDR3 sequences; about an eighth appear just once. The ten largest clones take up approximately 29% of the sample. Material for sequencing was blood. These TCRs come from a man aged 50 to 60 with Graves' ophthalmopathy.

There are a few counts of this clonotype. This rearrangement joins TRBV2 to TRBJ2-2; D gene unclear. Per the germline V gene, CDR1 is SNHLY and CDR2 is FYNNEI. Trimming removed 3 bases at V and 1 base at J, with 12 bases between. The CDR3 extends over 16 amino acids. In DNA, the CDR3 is TGTGCCAGCAGTGAGACAAACCTCTTGAACACCGGGGAGCTGTTTTTT. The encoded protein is CASSETNLLNTGELFF. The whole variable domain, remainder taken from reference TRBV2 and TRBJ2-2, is EPEVTQTPSHQVTQMGQEVILRCVPISNHLYFYWYRQILGQKVEFLVSFYNNEISEKSEIFDDQFSVERPDGSNFTLKIRSTKLEDSAMYFCASSETNLLNTGELFFGEGSRLTVL.

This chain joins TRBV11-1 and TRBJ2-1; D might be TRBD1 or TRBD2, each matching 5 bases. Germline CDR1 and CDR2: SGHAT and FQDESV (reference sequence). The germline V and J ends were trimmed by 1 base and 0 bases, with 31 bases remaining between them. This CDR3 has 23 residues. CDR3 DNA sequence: TGTGCCAGCAGCTTAGGAGGGGCAGTTAGAACGTTATCGTCGGGCGCCTCCTACAATGAGCAGTTCTTC. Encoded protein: CASSLGGAVRTLSSGASYNEQFF.

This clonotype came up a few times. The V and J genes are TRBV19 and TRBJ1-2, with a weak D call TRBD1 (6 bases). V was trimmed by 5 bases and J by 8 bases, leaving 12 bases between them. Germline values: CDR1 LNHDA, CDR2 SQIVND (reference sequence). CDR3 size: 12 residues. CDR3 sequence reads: CASSSQGNGYTF. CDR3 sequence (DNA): TGTGCCAGTAGTTCACAGGGAAACGGCTACACCTTC.

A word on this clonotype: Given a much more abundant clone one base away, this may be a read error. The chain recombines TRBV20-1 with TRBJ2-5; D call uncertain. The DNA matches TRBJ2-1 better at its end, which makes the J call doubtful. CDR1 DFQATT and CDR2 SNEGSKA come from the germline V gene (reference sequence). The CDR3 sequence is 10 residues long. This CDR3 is CSARGLDQFF. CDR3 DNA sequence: TGCAGTGCTAGAGGTTTAGACCAGTTCTTC.

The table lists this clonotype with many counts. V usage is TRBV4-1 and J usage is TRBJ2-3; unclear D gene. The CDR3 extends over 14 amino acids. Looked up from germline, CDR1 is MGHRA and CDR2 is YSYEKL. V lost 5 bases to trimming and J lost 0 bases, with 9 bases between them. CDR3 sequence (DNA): TGCGCCAGCAGCATCACTACTAGCACAGATACGCAGTATTTT. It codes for CASSITTSTDTQYF.

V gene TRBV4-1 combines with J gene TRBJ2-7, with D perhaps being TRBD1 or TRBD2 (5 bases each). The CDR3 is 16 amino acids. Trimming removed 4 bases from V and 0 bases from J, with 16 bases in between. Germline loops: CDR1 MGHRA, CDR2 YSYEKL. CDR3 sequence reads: CASSLTGPGHSYEQYF. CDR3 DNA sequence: TGCGCCAGCAGCCTCACAGGCCCGGGGCACTCCTACGAGCAGTACTTC.

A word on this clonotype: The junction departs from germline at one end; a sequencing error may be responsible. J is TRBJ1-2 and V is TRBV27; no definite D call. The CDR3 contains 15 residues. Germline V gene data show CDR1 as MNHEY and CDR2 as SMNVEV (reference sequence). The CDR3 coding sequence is TGTGCCAGCAGTCTATCCGGGAGAACTAACTATGGCTACACCTTC. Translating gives CASSLSGRTNYGYTF.

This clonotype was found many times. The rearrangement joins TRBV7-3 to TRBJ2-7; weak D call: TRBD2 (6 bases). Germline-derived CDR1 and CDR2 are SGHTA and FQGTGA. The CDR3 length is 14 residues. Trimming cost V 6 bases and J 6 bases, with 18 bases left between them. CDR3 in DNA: TGTGCCAGCAGGGACGGGGGATCATGGTGCGAGCAGTACTTC. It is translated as CASRDGGSWCEQYF.